The entry below gives a single T cell receptor (beta chain) sequence along with its context. The germline CDR1 and CDR2 sequences are MNHEY and SMNVEV (reference sequence). This CDR3 is built from 12 residues. V shed 6 bases, J shed 4 bases, and the junction held 1 base outside the gene matches. This sample stems from a study of blood T cell repertoires in COVID-19. Study-level background: The United States, Italy and Spain supplied acute and convalescent COVID-19 samples. PBMCs, B-cell-depleted T cells, or T cells provided the cDNA or gDNA that made up the material.

Methods used by the authors: Counts of nucleated cells, estimated from reference gene primer amplification, were obtained. Profiling relied on immunoSEQ multiplex PCR, and the TCRdb table lists in-frame clones only, not all of them. From that table come the V and J calls and clone size; the DNA was used to work out D and trimming. The sample yields 380,000 or so clones, roughly 90% seen once. The sequenced sample was peripheral blood. The receptor comes from a man in his forties or fifties with acute or convalescent COVID-19. This sequence joins TRBV27 and TRBJ2-3; 7 nucleotides align to TRBD1. DNA for the CDR3: TGTGCCAGCAGACAGGGGCCAGATACGCAGTATTTT. Residues: CASRQGPDTQYF.